This TCR beta chain was profiled in a study of cytomegalovirus exposure and HLA in healthy donors. General observations from the study: Investigators reported under 200 TCR beta chains as tied to cytomegalovirus.

Assay used: immunoSEQ multiplex PCR; TCRdb lists only in-frame clones, some missing. The sample yields fewer than 100,000 clones, approximately 94% seen once. Donors were drawn from the approximately 120-subject validation cohort, separate from the approximately 680-subject first cohort. This clone came up a few times. Its target is unknown. The CDR3 has 14 residues. Between the trimmed V and J ends, which lost 6 bases and 0 bases, there was a span of 14 bases. CDR1 is SQVTM and CDR2 is ANQGSEA in the germline V gene. The sample consisted of PBMCs. The receptor comes from a woman under 30 in good health and CMV-seropositive. V is TRBV29-1 and J is TRBJ1-1, with D tentatively TRBD1 (5 bases). The CDR3 coding sequence is TGCAGCGTGTGTTGCCCGGGGGTGAACACTGAAGCTTTCTTT. Translation: CSVCCPGVNTEAFF.